The clone carrying this TCR beta chain appeared a few times. Its matching antigen is unknown. Sequence data for DNA of cultured CD4+ T cells were generated by the Oncomine TCR Beta short-read assay. From the PCR reads, TCRdb called clonotypes with MiXCR, one entry per CDR3 protein. The sample lists 17,000 or so distinct CDR3 sequences; 31% were seen once. The sample originates from a study of vaccination and CD4 T cells after COVID-19. Study-wide context: At a median around 70 days (range 14 to 241) after dose two, post-vaccine samples were obtained. As control conditions, cultures were given either a CEFX pool serving as positive control, an HIV-1 Nef pool, or no peptide at all.

Germline V gene data show CDR1 as SEHNR and CDR2 as FQNEAQ (reference sequence). V was cut by 3 bases and J by 2 bases, with 10 bases left in between. The CDR3 spans 14 residues. Treatment indicated: roughly 10-day PBMC culture with coronavirus spike peptide pools or control peptides (ViraFEST assay). Cultures of PBMCs, some 2 million per well, were set up with approximately 9.6 IU/ml IL-2 and 8 to 10 ug/ml peptide pools. The chain has TRBV7-9 and TRBJ1-2, with D possibly matching TRBD1 (5 bases). This TCR derives from a human donor with COVID-19. The sample taken for sequencing was cultured CD4+ T cells from blood. In DNA form, the CDR3 reads TGTGCCAGCAGCTTCTTGACAGAAAACTATGGCTACACCTTC. It codes for CASSFLTENYGYTF.